A single TCR beta chain is shown here with its context. Its antigen target is currently unknown. TCRdb shows the sequencer as Illumina HiSeq 2000. TCR beta cDNA libraries were prepared using 5'RACE template switching, which introduced a universal primer site and unique molecular identifiers. cDNA synthesis was primed from the TCR beta constant segment, followed by two successive PCR amplification steps. The original pipeline was this. Reads were demultiplexed and grouped by UMI with MIGEC, and clonotypes were assembled and quantified with MiTCR. To remove erroneous sequences, TCR cDNA sequences were retained only when supported by two or more reads. Downstream repertoire analysis used the tcR package, and clonotypes were matched across fractions by CDR3 nucleotide sequence plus V segment. VDJmatch was used to annotate antigen specificity against VDJdb, with one amino acid substitution in CDR3 permitted. TCRdb reprocessed the reads and assigns one entry to each CDR3 protein sequence, leaving out DNA. V and J calls and clone size were set by TCRdb, not the authors. This sample's table contains under 200,000 distinct CDR3 sequences. In total, the top ten clones hold around a sixth of the sample.

The record originates from a study of T cells expressing NK-cell markers (dated by TCRdb to the early 2020s). At the level of the whole study: Three sorted T-cell subsets (CD3+CD56+NKG2C+, CD3+CD56+NKG2C- and CD3+CD56-NKG2C+) from seven to nine donors had their TCR beta-chain repertoires profiled. The libraries were sequenced on Illumina HiSeq 2000/2500, MiSeq or NextSeq, producing 2 x 150 bp reads. Of the eight sequenced donors, seven were found to be HCMV-seropositive and one was found to be HCMV-seronegative. Randomly selected healthy volunteers, three men and five women, were used as the eight sequenced donors. Overall study results and their limits: Those dominant clonotypes were again the most abundant among CD3+CD56-NKG2C+ cells in several donors, at 28.3-60.1%. For 6 or 7 donors, the dominant CD3+CD56+NKG2C+ clonotypes were among the top 10 CD8+ clonotypes and accounted for roughly 1.0-7.5% of CD8+ T cells. It remained unclear whether the expanded NKG2C-expressing T cell clones were specific for HCMV antigens.

HCMV serostatus was determined by detecting HCMV-specific IgG in serum with a commercial ELISA kit. Peripheral blood mononuclear cells were isolated from blood by Ficoll density gradient centrifugation. CDR1 SGHVS and CDR2 FQNEAQ were looked up in the germline V gene. Counted from cysteine to phenylalanine, this CDR3 has 14 amino acids. No DNA was logged. Rearrangement joined TRBV7-8 to TRBJ2-1; the D gene TCRdb calls, TRBD2, cannot be checked with no DNA. Sequencing was performed on blood T cells: a sorted CD56 or NKG2C T cell subset, CD4+ or CD8+ T cells, or bulk PBMC T cells (not recorded which). This receptor was obtained from a woman between 18 and 70 years old in good health. The encoded CDR3 is CASSRGTSDNEQFF.